The sequence of this TCR beta chain was determined in a study of T cells in Graves' hyperthyroidism and ophthalmopathy. About the study: Pretreatment peripheral blood was obtained at initial diagnosis.

In the ophthalmopathy cohort, Clinical Activity Score was at least 3, NOSPECS grade at least 4, and duration under 3 months. Source material for PBMCs was more than 7.5 ml fresh peripheral blood. Concerning this clonotype: Its antigen is still unknown.

Study-level points and caveats: Blood also held most thyroid clonotypes expanded beyond 0.001.

TCR beta CDR3 sequences were amplified from RNA transcripts. Researchers ran a first-round RT-PCR on the TCR CDR3 using the HTBI primer set. TCRdb reprocessed the multiplex PCR reads via MiXCR and lists one record per CDR3 protein. This sample has roughly 500,000 distinct CDR3 sequences, with approximately 24% found just once. The CDR3 loop spans 17 amino acids. With 2 bases removed from V and 0 bases from J, the gap between germline ends came to 14 bases. The sample taken for sequencing was blood. This rearrangement joins TRBV12-3 or TRBV12-4 to TRBJ1-5; possibly TRBD1 for D (6 bases). This sequence originates from a woman aged 25 to 39 with Graves' ophthalmopathy. CDR3: CASSLLGGPVSNQPQHF. CDR3 nucleotide sequence: TGTGCCAGCAGTTTACTTGGGGGCCCCGTTAGCAATCAGCCCCAGCATTTT.